The rows below give T cell receptor beta chains drawn from one sample of a study of T cells in Graves' hyperthyroidism and ophthalmopathy. TCRdb reanalysed the multiplex PCR reads using MiXCR and keeps one entry per CDR3 protein. The table includes 400,000 to 550,000 distinct CDR3 sequences, about an eighth detected once. Sequenced: blood. The receptor source for this set is a young woman with Graves' hyperthyroidism. Each CDR3 is given with its conserved first and last residue. Fields, in order: V gene, clone size, J gene, D gene, CDR3 protein, CDR3 DNA. A D gene is named only where the DNA matches it firmly. Expanded clones get a size class; other rows say once, few or many, or leave the size out.

TRBV12-3/TRBV12-4	many	TRBJ1-5	TRBD1	CASRGQGSPNQPQHF	TGTGCCAGCAGGGGACAGGGTTCGCCCAATCAGCCCCAGCATTTT
TRBV5-1	many	TRBJ2-5	TRBD2	CASSRAGEVGETQYF	TGCGCCAGCAGCCGAGCGGGAGAGGTAGGAGAGACCCAGTACTTC
TRBV19	-	TRBJ2-7	-	CASSIGQGLNEQYF	TGTGCCAGTAGTATTGGTCAGGGACTCAACGAGCAGTACTTC
TRBV11-3	many	TRBJ1-4	TRBD1	CASSLGKTGGEKLFF	TGTGCCAGCAGCTTAGGGAAGACAGGGGGCGAAAAACTGTTTTTT
TRBV6-1	few	TRBJ2-1	-	CASSEGPHNEQFF	TGTGCCAGCAGTGAGGGACCACACAATGAGCAGTTCTTC
TRBV4-1	few	TRBJ2-3	-	CASSQVAGLTSTDTQYF	TGCGCCAGCAGCCAAGTGGCGGGACTCACTAGCACAGATACGCAGTATTTT
TRBV3-1	many	TRBJ2-7	TRBD2	CASSHTAAGGGNEQYF	TGTGCCAGCAGCCATACTGCAGCGGGAGGAGGGAACGAGCAGTACTTC
TRBV7-2	few	TRBJ1-2	TRBD1	CASSLELTGASYGYTF	TGTGCCAGCAGCTTAGAGTTGACAGGGGCCTCCTATGGCTACACCTTC
TRBV12-3/TRBV12-4	many	TRBJ1-1	-	CASSLGRGEAFF	TGTGCCAGCAGTTTGGGGAGGGGAGAAGCTTTCTTT
TRBV6-5	few	TRBJ2-1	TRBD2	CASSYSYSGLSYNEQFF	TGTGCCAGCAGTTACTCCTATAGCGGGCTTTCCTACAATGAGCAGTTCTTC
TRBV11-1	many	TRBJ2-7	-	CASSLASSGQTYEQYF	TGTGCCAGCAGCTTAGCTTCAAGTGGGCAGACCTACGAGCAGTACTTC
TRBV6-1	many	TRBJ1-4	-	CASSADRVNEKLFF	TGTGCCAGCAGTGCGGACAGAGTTAATGAAAAACTGTTTTTT
TRBV29-1	-	TRBJ2-5	TRBD1	CSVESDRAPETQYF	TGCAGCGTTGAATCGGACAGGGCCCCAGAGACCCAGTACTTC
TRBV5-1	few	TRBJ1-5	-	CASSLWGTGSNQPQHF	TGCGCCAGCAGCTTGTGGGGGACGGGGAGCAATCAGCCCCAGCATTTT
TRBV12-3/TRBV12-4	many	TRBJ1-1	-	CASSFRGENRVAFF	TGTGCCAGCAGTTTTCGGGGTGAGAACAGGGTAGCTTTCTTT
TRBV19	-	TRBJ1-5	-	CASSIGVQPQHF	TGTGCCAGTAGTATAGGTGTTCAGCCCCAGCATTTT
TRBV6-1	many	TRBJ2-5	-	CASSEATLPGTQYF	TGTGCCAGCAGTGAAGCGACCCTTCCCGGGACCCAGTACTTC
TRBV10-3	many	TRBJ2-2	TRBD2	CAISGYSGLGGELFF	TGTGCCATCAGCGGATATAGCGGGTTGGGCGGGGAGCTGTTTTTT
TRBV4-2	few	TRBJ2-1	-	CASSPGPTAAEQFF	TGTGCCAGCAGCCCCGGCCCGACCGCGGCTGAGCAGTTCTTC
TRBV20-1	many	TRBJ2-7	-	CSAAHPSPYEQYF	TGCAGTGCTGCCCACCCCTCTCCCTACGAGCAGTACTTC